This TCR beta chain was captured in a study of a mutant IDH1 vaccine in newly diagnosed glioma. Across the study: Either 4-6 weeks after radiotherapy alone or alongside temozolomide, vaccination was begun.

V lost 4 bases to trimming and J lost 7 bases; unmatched junction nucleotides: 16. The germline gives CDR1 SGDLS, CDR2 YYNGEE. The CDR3 has 16 amino acids. Time point meaning: week 47, end of study. With topical imiquimod, each dose of the vaccine consisted of 300 ug of mutant IDH1 20-mer peptide. Only in-frame clones appear in the TCRdb table, and some are missing; sequencing was by immunoSEQ multiplex PCR. This table holds tens of thousands of clones, roughly 84% found once. As for this clone: Its antigen is undetermined.

This receptor was taken from a woman aged 30 to 39 with glioma. Some clones in this sample may be carry-over from other donors' samples. The sequences come from PBMCs, collected from a glioma patient whose treatment included an IDH1 peptide vaccine. This sequence joins TRBV9 and TRBJ2-5; 7 bases are shared with TRBD2. This chain's CDR3 is CASSPPGLGELGTQYF. CDR3 nucleotide sequence: TGTGCCAGCAGCCCTCCCGGACTAGGGGAATTGGGGACCCAGTACTTC.